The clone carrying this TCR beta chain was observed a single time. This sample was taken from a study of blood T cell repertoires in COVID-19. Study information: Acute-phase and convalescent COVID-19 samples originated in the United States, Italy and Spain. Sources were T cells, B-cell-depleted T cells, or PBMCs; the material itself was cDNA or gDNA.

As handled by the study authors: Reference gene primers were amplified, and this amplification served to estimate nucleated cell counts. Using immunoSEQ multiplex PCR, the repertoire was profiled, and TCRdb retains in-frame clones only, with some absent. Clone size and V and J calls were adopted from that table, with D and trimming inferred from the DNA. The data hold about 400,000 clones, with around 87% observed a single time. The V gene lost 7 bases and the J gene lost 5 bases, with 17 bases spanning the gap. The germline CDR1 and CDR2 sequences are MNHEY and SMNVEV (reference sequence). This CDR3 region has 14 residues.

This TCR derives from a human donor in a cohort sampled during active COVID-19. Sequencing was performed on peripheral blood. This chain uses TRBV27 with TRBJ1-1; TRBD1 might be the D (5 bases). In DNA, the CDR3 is TGTGCCAGCATTTCCTTAAAGGGGTGGACTGAAGCTTTCTTT. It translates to CASISLKGWTEAFF.